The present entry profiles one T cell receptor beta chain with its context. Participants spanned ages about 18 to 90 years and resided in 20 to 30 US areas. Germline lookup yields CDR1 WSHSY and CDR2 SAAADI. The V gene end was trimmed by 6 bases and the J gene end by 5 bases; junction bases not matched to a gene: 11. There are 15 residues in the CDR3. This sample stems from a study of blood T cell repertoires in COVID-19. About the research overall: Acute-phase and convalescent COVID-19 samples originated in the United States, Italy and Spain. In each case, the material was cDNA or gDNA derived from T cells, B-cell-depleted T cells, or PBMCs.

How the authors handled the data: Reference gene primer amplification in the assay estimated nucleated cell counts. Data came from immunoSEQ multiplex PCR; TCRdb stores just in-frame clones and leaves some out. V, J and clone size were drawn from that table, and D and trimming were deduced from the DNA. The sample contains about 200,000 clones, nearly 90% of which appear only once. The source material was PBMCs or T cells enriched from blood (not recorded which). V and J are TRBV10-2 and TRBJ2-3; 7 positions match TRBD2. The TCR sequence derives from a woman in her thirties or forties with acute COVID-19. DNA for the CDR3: TGCGCCAGCAGGGGGGATTTGGTAGCGGGAGATACGCAGTATTTT. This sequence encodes CASRGDLVAGDTQYF.